Below are 32 T cell receptor beta chains sequenced from a single sample in a study of patients and donors after allogeneic stem cell transplantation. TCRdb reprocessed the RT-PCR reads via MiXCR and lists one record per CDR3 protein. The sample includes roughly 880,000 distinct CDR3 sequences, about 20% seen only once; the top ten take about 6%. Sequencing was carried out using blood, either unsorted or a sorted T cell fraction (not recorded which). These receptors were collected from a human donor who was either an allogeneic HSCT recipient or a stem cell or donor lymphocyte infusion donor (not recorded which). It is not recorded whose cells these are; they may come from a transplant donor.

The genes are TRBV7-2 and TRBJ2-7, with D uncertain. Germline V gene data show CDR1 as SGHTA and CDR2 as FQGNSA. CDR3 length: 14 amino acids. V lost 1 base and J 0 bases, leaving 7 bases between the germline ends. CDR3 sequence reads: CASSLDAFSYEQYF. The CDR3 DNA reads as TGTGCCAGCAGCTTAGATGCCTTCTCCTACGAGCAGTACTTC. Together with reference TRBV7-2 and TRBJ2-7, the CDR3 gives the full variable domain: GAGVSQSPSNKVTEKGKDVELRCDPISGHTALYWYRQSLGQGLEFLIYFQGNSAPDKSGLPSDRFSAERTGGSVSTLTIQRTQQEDSAVYLCASSLDAFSYEQYFGPGTRLTVT.

The V and J genes are TRBV20-1 and TRBJ1-2, with TRBD1 identical over 9 bases. This CDR3 has 13 residues. Losses at the gene ends were 6 bases for V and 3 bases for J; bases not matched to a gene: 5. The germline V gene encodes CDR1 DFQATT and CDR2 SNEGSKA (reference sequence). The CDR3 region is CSAPGTGYYGYTF. In DNA form, the CDR3 reads TGCAGTGCCCCCGGGACAGGGTACTATGGCTACACCTTC.

V gene TRBV20-1 combines with J gene TRBJ1-2; possible D gene TRBD1, 6 bases. V lost 6 bases, J lost 7 bases, and 21 bases lay in between. Germline-derived CDR1 and CDR2 are DFQATT and SNEGSKA (reference sequence). The CDR3 loop spans 14 amino acids. The CDR3 DNA is TGCAGTGCCCCACAGGGTTCCCTTACCGTTGGCTACACCTTC. It specifies CSAPQGSLTVGYTF.

This clonotype was picked up a small number of times. The chain recombines TRBV24-1 with TRBJ1-1; 7 bases map to TRBD1. The CDR3 runs to 15 residues. Germline V CDR1 and CDR2: KGHDR, SFDVKD. The trim removed 6 bases at V and 8 bases at J, leaving 14 bases unmatched. For the CDR3, the DNA is TGTGCCACCAGTCGAGGACAGGCCCGAAGGGGGGAAGCTTTCTTT. Translation: CATSRGQARRGEAFF.

This clonotype was picked up a small number of times. The chain joins TRBV7-9 to TRBJ1-6; D remains ambiguous. This CDR3 contains 15 residues. CDR1 is SEHNR and CDR2 is FQNEAQ in the germline V gene (reference sequence). V lost 5 bases and J 8 bases, leaving 16 bases between the germline ends. The CDR3 protein is CASSNQIRGDSPLHF. As DNA, the CDR3 is TGTGCCAGCAGCAACCAGATACGAGGAGATTCACCCCTCCACTTT.

This clonotype came up a few times. CDR3 region: CSARPTRVTETQYF. DNA for the CDR3: TGCAGTGCCCGACCCACTCGGGTCACTGAGACCCAGTACTTC. V and J are TRBV20-1 and TRBJ2-5; the D is unclear. Germline CDR1 is DFQATT and CDR2 is SNEGSKA (reference sequence). Trimming took off 6 bases at V and 5 bases at J, with 19 bases between the two ends. The CDR3 runs 14 residues.

This clonotype came up a few times. The rearrangement uses TRBV6-5 and TRBJ1-5, with D perhaps matching TRBD1 (5 bases). Trimming cost V 0 bases and J 9 bases, with 15 bases left between them. Germline V gene data show CDR1 as MNHEY and CDR2 as SVGAGI. CDR3 length: 15 residues. In DNA, the CDR3 is TGTGCCAGCAGTTACTCTGGGACGGCTTTATCGCCCCAGCATTTT. This sequence encodes CASSYSGTALSPQHF.

This CDR3 reads CASSHSEGGYNEQFF. DNA for the CDR3: TGTGCCAGCAGCCATTCGGAGGGGGGCTACAATGAGCAGTTCTTC. The J gene is TRBJ2-1, the V gene TRBV11-2; the D call may be TRBD1 or TRBD2 (6 bases each). In germline, CDR1 is SGHAT, CDR2 FQNNGV. CDR3 size: 15 residues. V lost 5 bases to trimming and J lost 3 bases, with 14 bases between them.

This clonotype has only one observation. The chain joins TRBV5-5 to TRBJ2-5; TRBD1 matches 7 bases. After removal of 4 bases from V and 3 bases from J, the junction contained 6 bases not matched to a gene. CDR3 length: 14 residues. Germline V CDR1 and CDR2: SGHKS, YYEKEE (reference sequence). The CDR3 reads CASSPGQQKETQYF. The CDR3 DNA follows: TGTGCCAGCAGCCCGGGACAGCAAAAAGAGACCCAGTACTTC. The whole variable domain, remainder taken from reference TRBV5-5 and TRBJ2-5, is DAGVTQSPTHLIKTRGQQVTLRCSPISGHKSVSWYQQVLGQGPQFIFQYYEKEERGRGNFPDRFSARQFPNYSSELNVNALLLGDSALYLCASSPGQQKETQYFGPGTRLLVL.

This clonotype has at least ten counts. The chain is built from TRBV4-3 and TRBJ1-4; 8 positions agree with TRBD1. The CDR3 totals 18 residues. Germline V gives CDR1 LGHNA, CDR2 YSLEER. Trimming cost V 1 base and J 8 bases; bases outside gene matches: 15. CDR3 loop: CASSQGTGKTLEGEKLFF. In nucleotides, the CDR3 is TGCGCCAGCAGCCAAGGGACAGGGAAGACTCTGGAAGGCGAAAAACTGTTTTTT.

In its sample, this clonotype was seen a few times. The rearrangement links TRBV20-1 to TRBJ1-1; weak D call: TRBD1 (6 bases). Trimming pared 3 bases from V and 2 bases from J, leaving 13 bases between. The germline V gene encodes CDR1 DFQATT and CDR2 SNEGSKA (reference sequence). This CDR3 contains 14 residues. As DNA, the CDR3 is TGCAGTGCTAGCAAGGACAGCAAAAACACTGAAGCTTTCTTT. As protein: CSASKDSKNTEAFF.

This clonotype turned up a few times. The V and J genes are TRBV10-3 and TRBJ1-1; D is ambiguous. CDR1 ENHRY and CDR2 SYGVKD come from the germline V gene. The CDR3 has 12 amino acids. V lost 7 bases and J 4 bases, leaving 10 bases between the germline ends. CDR3 loop: CAIMLDFTEAFF. CDR3 nucleotides: TGTGCCATCATGCTTGACTTCACTGAAGCTTTCTTT.

The CDR3 is CASRLAYRTGELFF. The CDR3 bases are TGCGCCAGTAGACTAGCGTATCGCACCGGGGAGCTGTTTTTT. The V and J genes are TRBV5-1 and TRBJ2-2; 8 bases match TRBD2. V lost 8 bases to trimming and J lost 4 bases; unmatched junction nucleotides: 7. Germline V gives CDR1 SGHRS, CDR2 YFSETQ. The length of the CDR3 is 14 residues.

The sample holds many counts of this clonotype. The V and J genes are TRBV7-9 and TRBJ2-7, with no clear D. CDR1 and CDR2 (germline): SEHNR, FQNEAQ (reference sequence). The CDR3 sequence is 15 residues long. Trimming took 1 base from V and 2 from J, leaving 12 bases between them. CDR3 sequence: CASSLVSGNAYEQYF. In DNA form, the CDR3 reads TGTGCCAGCAGCTTAGTGTCTGGGAACGCCTACGAGCAGTACTTC. Combining the CDR3 with reference TRBV7-9 and TRBJ2-7 gives the whole variable domain DTGVSQNPRHKITKRGQNVTFRCDPISEHNRLYWYRQTLGQGPEFLTYFQNEAQLEKSRLLSDRFSAERPKGSFSTLEIQRTEQGDSAMYLCASSLVSGNAYEQYFGPGTRLTVT.

This clonotype was seen just once. A read error is possible here, since a much larger clone lies one base away. The rearrangement links TRBV12-3 or TRBV12-4 to TRBJ1-2, with 7 bases that match TRBD1. The V gene end was trimmed by 7 bases and the J gene end by 4 bases; junction bases not matched to a gene: 9. The CDR3 has 14 amino acids. CDR3 nucleotides: TGTGCCAGCAAACCTGACAGGGAACCCTATGGCTACACCTTC. It codes for CASKPDREPYGYTF.

This clonotype was counted many times. The chain employs TRBV18 and TRBJ2-3, with 11 bases lining up with TRBD2. V lost 6 bases to trimming and J lost 4 bases; unmatched junction nucleotides: 3. Germline CDR1 and CDR2: KGHSH and LQKENI. This CDR3 has 14 amino acids. Here the CDR3 reads CASSELAGADTQYF. CDR3 coding DNA: TGTGCCAGCTCCGAACTAGCGGGAGCAGATACGCAGTATTTT.

This clonotype came up a few times. The genes are TRBV12-3 or TRBV12-4 and TRBJ2-5; TRBD2 is a possible D gene (6 bases). The CDR3 loop spans 15 amino acids. V was shortened by 5 bases and J by 4 bases, with 17 bases between the two germline ends. DNA for the CDR3: TGTGCCAGCAGTCAGGACTACCAAATTTCAGAGACCCAGTACTTC. It yields the protein CASSQDYQISETQYF.

This clonotype has just one count. The V and J genes are TRBV11-2 and TRBJ2-6; D is ambiguous. From germline, CDR1 is SGHAT and CDR2 FQNNGV. This CDR3 comprises 17 residues. The ends were cut back, 3 bases at V and 0 bases at J, with 12 bases in the middle. CDR3 in DNA: TGTGCCAGCAGCTTCCGACTGACGCCCTCTGGGGCCAACGTCCTGACTTTC. Protein sequence: CASSFRLTPSGANVLTF.

V gene TRBV9 combines with J gene TRBJ1-4; D remains unclear. Germline V gives CDR1 SGDLS, CDR2 YYNGEE. This CDR3 comprises 14 residues. V shed 0 bases and J shed 7 bases, with 10 bases lying between them. CDR3 amino acids: CASSVGRAVEKLFF. In nucleotides, the CDR3 is TGTGCCAGCAGCGTAGGTAGGGCGGTTGAAAAACTGTTTTTT. The whole variable domain, remainder taken from reference TRBV9 and TRBJ1-4, is DSGVTQTPKHLITATGQRVTLRCSPRSGDLSVYWYQQSLDQGLQFLIQYYNGEERAKGNILERFSAQQFPDLHSELNLSSLELGDSALYFCASSVGRAVEKLFFGSGTQLSVL.

The V call is TRBV12-3 or TRBV12-4, the J call TRBJ2-1, with 11 positions matching TRBD2. V trimming: 3 bases; J trimming: 6 bases; junction bases outside the gene matches: 4. This CDR3 has 15 residues. CDR3 protein: CASSFPSGGFNEQFF. The CDR3 DNA is TGTGCCAGCAGTTTCCCTAGCGGGGGGTTCAATGAGCAGTTCTTC.

J is TRBJ2-1 and V is TRBV29-1; tentative D call: TRBD1 (5 bases). CDR1 and CDR2 from the germline V gene are SQVTM and ANQGSEA. Trimming took 0 bases from V and 8 from J, leaving 17 bases between them. The CDR3 has 15 amino acids. The CDR3 bases are TGCAGCGTTGAAGAAGGGGTTGGGGATCCGGATGAGCAGTTCTTC. This encodes CSVEEGVGDPDEQFF.

This clonotype was found a few times. This chain links TRBV7-9 with TRBJ2-2; D is perhaps TRBD1 (5 bases). Trimming took off 1 base at V and 5 bases at J, with 14 bases between the two ends. Germline CDR1 is SEHNR and CDR2 is FQNEAQ (reference sequence). This CDR3 spans 16 amino acids. The CDR3 protein is CASSLVITGGTGELFF. In DNA, the CDR3 is TGTGCCAGCAGCTTAGTTATCACAGGTGGAACCGGGGAGCTGTTTTTT.

This clonotype was detected a few times. The chain couples TRBV5-1 to TRBJ1-3; D is undetermined. CDR3 size: 15 residues. The ends were cut back, 7 bases at V and 0 bases at J, with 14 bases in the middle. The germline gives CDR1 SGHRS, CDR2 YFSETQ. CDR3 sequence (DNA): TGCGCCAGCCGAGTAGGACGGGACTCTGGAAACACCATATATTTT. Residues: CASRVGRDSGNTIYF.

This clonotype occurred a few times. The rearrangement links TRBV4-1 to TRBJ1-2, with a tentative D call TRBD1 (6 bases). The CDR3 runs to 17 residues. In germline, CDR1 is MGHRA, CDR2 YSYEKL. The germline V and J ends were trimmed by 6 bases and 0 bases, with 20 bases remaining between them. CDR3 sequence (DNA): TGCGCCAGCAGACCTGGGCAGGGGAAGGAAGCTAACTATGGCTACACCTTC. Protein product: CASRPGQGKEANYGYTF.

This clonotype occurred a few times. The chain links TRBV6-2 or TRBV6-3 to TRBJ1-5; 10 positions agree with TRBD1. This CDR3 has 17 amino acids. Losses at the gene ends were 6 bases for V and 9 bases for J; bases not matched to a gene: 17. CDR1 MNHEY and CDR2 SVGEGT come from the germline V gene. The CDR3 here is CASSFYDGDRGLSPQHF. Written as DNA, the CDR3 is TGTGCCAGCAGCTTCTACGATGGGGACAGGGGACTCTCGCCCCAGCATTTT.

This clonotype has only a few counts. CDR3 in amino acids: CASNAQVNTGELFF. For the CDR3, the DNA is TGTGCCAGCAATGCACAGGTGAACACCGGGGAGCTGTTTTTT. The gene calls are TRBV9 and TRBJ2-2; D perhaps matches TRBD1 (5 bases). The germline gives CDR1 SGDLS, CDR2 YYNGEE. V was clipped by 6 bases and J by 1 base, with 10 bases between them. The CDR3 loop spans 14 amino acids.

This clonotype was counted a few times. This rearrangement joins TRBV5-1 to TRBJ2-2; possible D gene TRBD1, 5 bases. Germline V gene lookup returns CDR1 SGHRS and CDR2 YFSETQ. V was pared by 6 bases and J by 0 bases, with 12 bases between. The CDR3 length is 15 residues. The CDR3, as DNA: TGCGCCAGCACCTCTAGGGGTACGAACACCGGGGAGCTGTTTTTT. It translates to CASTSRGTNTGELFF.

A remark on this clonotype: Because the CDR3's place on the DNA is in doubt, the DNA is left out and the CDR3 is given as listed by TCRdb. This chain joins TRBV5-1 and TRBJ1-5. The CDR3 adds up to 14 amino acids, both ends counted. The germline V gene has CDR1 SGHRS and CDR2 YFSETQ. CDR3 loop: CASSLAVFWQPQHF.

The chain has TRBV20-1 and TRBJ2-3; D may match TRBD1 or TRBD2 (5 bases each). V was clipped by 4 bases and J by 6 bases, with 17 bases between them. CDR1 is DFQATT and CDR2 is SNEGSKA in the germline V gene (reference sequence). CDR3 length equals 14 residues. CDR3 sequence (DNA): TGCAGTGCTATCATCCGGGACCCCGTTGATACGCAGTATTTT. Its protein is CSAIIRDPVDTQYF.

V is TRBV2 and J is TRBJ1-2; D is unresolved. The CDR3 is 15 amino acids. The V end was cut by 7 bases, the J end by 2 bases, with 17 bases between. Germline lookup yields CDR1 SNHLY and CDR2 FYNNEI. The CDR3 DNA reads TGTGCCAGCACCCTGGGTCCTCGGGGAAACTATGGCTACACCTTC. Protein product: CASTLGPRGNYGYTF.

This clonotype has only a few counts. This rearrangement joins TRBV20-1 to TRBJ2-1; 13 bases map to TRBD2. The ends lost 6 bases at V and 2 bases at J; junction bases unmatched: 10. CDR1 is DFQATT, CDR2 SNEGSKA, per germline (reference sequence). The CDR3 consists of 17 residues. This CDR3 reads CSAQTSGGTVTYNEQFF. DNA of the CDR3: TGCAGTGCCCAGACTAGCGGGGGGACTGTTACCTACAATGAGCAGTTCTTC.

This clonotype was seen more than once but under ten times. J is TRBJ1-2 and V is TRBV20-1; D is undetermined. This CDR3 comprises 12 residues. CDR1 and CDR2 from the germline V gene are DFQATT and SNEGSKA (reference sequence). Trimming shortened V by 7 bases and J by 1 base, and 10 bases separated the two germline ends. The CDR3 DNA is TGCAGTGTTATGGACGGTAACTATGGCTACACCTTC. Its translation is CSVMDGNYGYTF.